This entry lists 20 T cell receptor beta chains sequenced from one sample in a study of cytotoxic CD8 clonotypes in ibrutinib-treated CLL. Method: immunoSEQ multiplex PCR; TCRdb's copy keeps in-frame clones and lacks some. This sample carries 140,000 to 150,000 clones, about 80% of them seen once, and the ten largest clones take just over 5%. The material sequenced was PBMCs, taken after 24 months of ibrutinib treatment. The receptors were gathered from a human donor with chronic lymphocytic leukemia.

This chain uses TRBV18 with TRBJ2-5; a possible D gene is TRBD2 (6 bases). The germline CDR1 and CDR2 sequences are KGHSH and LQKENI. This CDR3 has 15 residues. V was clipped by 6 bases and J by 2 bases, with 16 bases between them. The CDR3 DNA is TGTGCCAGCTCCCAGGCCACGGCGGGGCAAGAGACCCAGTACTTC. Residues: CASSQATAGQETQYF.

J is TRBJ1-1 and V is TRBV10-3, with unresolved D. The CDR3 extends over 14 amino acids. The V gene's germline CDR1 is ENHRY and CDR2 SYGVKD. V was pared by 4 bases and J by 1 base, with 10 bases between. For the CDR3, the DNA is TGTGCCATCAGTGTAACAGAGGGGAACACTGAAGCTTTCTTT. It specifies CAISVTEGNTEAFF.

The chain links TRBV6-5 to TRBJ2-7; 7 bases map to TRBD2. In germline, CDR1 is MNHEY, CDR2 SVGAGI. V gave up 10 bases and J gave up 0 bases; unmatched junction bases: 9. The CDR3 has 14 residues. Written as DNA, the CDR3 is TGTGCCACCACACGGGGGGACCACTCCTACGAGCAGTACTTC. Its translation: CATTRGDHSYEQYF.

The chain joins TRBV29-1 to TRBJ1-5; the D is unclear. Trimming shortened V by 5 bases and J by 1 base, and 15 bases separated the two germline ends. The CDR3 runs to 15 residues. The germline CDR1 and CDR2 sequences are SQVTM and ANQGSEA. The CDR3: CSVRLGLGSNQPQHF. CDR3 bases: TGCAGCGTTCGATTGGGGTTGGGGAGCAATCAGCCCCAGCATTTT.

The chain links TRBV10-3 to TRBJ2-5; 15 nucleotides line up with TRBD2. This CDR3 has 16 residues. With 11 bases clipped from V and 5 bases from J, the junction kept 12 bases outside the gene matches. Germline CDR1 reads ENHRY; CDR2 reads SYGVKD. In DNA form, the CDR3 reads TGTGCCGCCCAACGGGGACTAGCGGGAGGTGCGGAGACCCAGTACTTC. This translates into CAAQRGLAGGAETQYF.

J is TRBJ2-3 and V is TRBV5-1; the D is unclear. This CDR3 has 14 amino acids. The V and J ends lost 6 bases and 2 bases respectively, with 13 bases between them. Germline-derived CDR1 and CDR2 are SGHRS and YFSETQ. For the CDR3, the DNA is TGCGCCAGCATGGTTGGCAGTTACACAGATACGCAGTATTTT. Protein sequence: CASMVGSYTDTQYF.

The chain combines TRBV30 with TRBJ1-6; D is uncertain. Trimming shortened V by 4 bases and J by 0 bases, and 10 bases separated the two germline ends. CDR1 GTSNPN and CDR2 SVGIG come from the germline V gene (reference sequence). The CDR3 has 15 amino acids. Here the CDR3 DNA reads TGTGCCTGGACCTCCTGGAGCTCCTATAATTCACCCCTCCACTTT. It yields the protein CAWTSWSSYNSPLHF. Using reference TRBV30 and TRBJ1-6 for the parts outside the CDR3, the full variable domain is SQTIHQWPATLVQPVGSPLSLECTVEGTSNPNLYWYRQAAGRGLQLLFYSVGIGQISSEVPQNLSASRPQDRQFILSSKKLLLSDSGFYLCAWTSWSSYNSPLHFGNGTRLTVT.

V gene TRBV6-5 combines with J gene TRBJ2-3; possible D gene TRBD2, 5 bases. Germline-derived CDR1 and CDR2 are MNHEY and SVGAGI. This CDR3 region has 13 residues. V lost 6 bases, J lost 5 bases, and 12 bases lay in between. CDR3 in DNA: TGTGCCAGCAGCCGGACTGGTTTAGATACGCAGTATTTT. Translation: CASSRTGLDTQYF.

CDR3 in amino acids: CASSLAFGSSYEQYF. DNA of the CDR3: TGTGCCAGCAGCTTAGCCTTCGGGAGCTCCTACGAGCAGTACTTC. The genes are TRBV7-6 and TRBJ2-7; D is perhaps TRBD2 (6 bases). V was clipped by 0 bases and J by 0 bases, with 9 bases between them. CDR1 SGHVS and CDR2 FNYEAQ come from the germline V gene. The CDR3 contains 15 residues.

The chain links TRBV5-4 to TRBJ2-7; D tentatively fits TRBD1 or TRBD2 (5 bases each). The V end lost 0 bases, the J end lost 4 bases, and 11 bases lay between the germline ends. The CDR3 runs to 14 residues. Germline lookup yields CDR1 SGHNT and CDR2 YYREEE (reference sequence). The CDR3 DNA is TGTGCCAGCAGCTTGGGGGACCAGGGTTACGAGCAGTACTTC. This translates into CASSLGDQGYEQYF.

The chain uses TRBV9 and TRBJ2-3, with TRBD2 matching 8 bases. The V gene's germline CDR1 is SGDLS and CDR2 YYNGEE. The ends lost 10 bases at V and 6 bases at J; junction bases unmatched: 10. The CDR3 consists of 13 residues. The CDR3 loop reads CASGTRPVDTQYF. The CDR3 DNA sequence: TGTGCCTCCGGGACTAGGCCCGTGGATACGCAGTATTTT. Combining the CDR3 with reference TRBV9 and TRBJ2-3 gives the whole variable domain DSGVTQTPKHLITATGQRVTLRCSPRSGDLSVYWYQQSLDQGLQFLIQYYNGEERAKGNILERFSAQQFPDLHSELNLSSLELGDSALYFCASGTRPVDTQYFGPGTRLTVL.

The chain combines TRBV10-3 with TRBJ2-2, with 8 bases identical to TRBD2. Germline V gene lookup returns CDR1 ENHRY and CDR2 SYGVKD. The length of the CDR3 is 18 residues. Trimming removed 2 bases from V and 3 bases from J; junction bases left unmatched: 11. The CDR3 protein is CAISEALGGAGYTGELFF. DNA of the CDR3: TGTGCCATCAGTGAGGCCCTCGGGGGGGCCGGGTACACCGGGGAGCTGTTTTTT.

V and J are TRBV4-1 and TRBJ1-2, with D perhaps matching TRBD1 (6 bases). This CDR3 has 18 residues. V was clipped by 3 bases and J by 8 bases, with 28 bases between them. Germline CDR1 MGHRA, CDR2 YSYEKL. The CDR3 nucleotides are TGCGCCAGCAGCCAGCCTCTGGCTCGGACAGTCGCAAGGATGGGCTACACCTTC. Translating it yields CASSQPLARTVARMGYTF.

The V gene is TRBV9, the J gene TRBJ2-3, with 11 nucleotides matching TRBD2. Germline values: CDR1 SGDLS, CDR2 YYNGEE. V trimming: 2 bases; J trimming: 2 bases; junction bases outside the gene matches: 1. The CDR3 extends over 15 amino acids. CDR3 DNA: TGTGCCAGCAGCGTGGGACTAGCGGCCACAGATACGCAGTATTTT. This sequence encodes CASSVGLAATDTQYF.

This clone was detected only a few times. The V and J genes are TRBV27 and TRBJ2-7; 12 nucleotides line up with TRBD2. Germline CDR1 is MNHEY and CDR2 is SMNVEV (reference sequence). V lost 6 bases and J lost 2; bases outside the gene matches: 5. The CDR3 spans 15 residues. The CDR3 DNA follows: TGTGCCAGCAGGCTGACTAGCGGGAGCACCTACGAGCAGTACTTC. Translated: CASRLTSGSTYEQYF.

This clone was found once. The V call is TRBV7-8, the J call TRBJ1-1; D may be TRBD1 (5 bases). The germline V gene has CDR1 SGHVS and CDR2 FQNEAQ. The CDR3 consists of 14 residues. V was cut by 1 base and J by 3 bases, with 9 bases left in between. For the CDR3, the DNA is TGTGCCAGCAGCTTAGGAGGGACCTACACTGAAGCTTTCTTT. Translating gives CASSLGGTYTEAFF.

The chain combines TRBV30 with TRBJ1-1, with 10 bases lining up with TRBD1. The junction had 4 bases not matched to a gene; V was cut back by 2 bases and J by 4 bases. CDR3 length: 14 residues. In germline, CDR1 is GTSNPN, CDR2 SVGIG (reference sequence). CDR3 region: CAWSPRTGGTEAFF. CDR3 nucleotides: TGTGCCTGGAGTCCCCGGACAGGGGGCACTGAAGCTTTCTTT.

This chain connects TRBV5-4 to TRBJ2-1; perhaps TRBD2 as D (5 bases). Germline values: CDR1 SGHNT, CDR2 YYREEE (reference sequence). Trimming shortened V by 2 bases and J by 4 bases, and 13 bases separated the two germline ends. The CDR3 is 15 residues long. DNA of the CDR3: TGTGCCAGCAGCTTTCGGGGTCTTGAGTACAATGAGCAGTTCTTC. It specifies CASSFRGLEYNEQFF.

CDR3 sequence: CASSLSAVAGVGEQYF. In nucleotides, the CDR3 is TGTGCCAGCAGTTTATCGGCGGTAGCGGGAGTGGGGGAGCAGTACTTC. This rearrangement joins TRBV27 to TRBJ2-7, with 9 bases that match TRBD2. Germline CDR1 reads MNHEY; CDR2 reads SMNVEV (reference sequence). CDR3 length: 16 residues. V lost 0 bases, J lost 7 bases, and 10 bases stayed unmatched.

This chain connects TRBV27 to TRBJ2-3, with unresolved D. The CDR3 sequence is 15 residues long. CDR1 and CDR2 (germline): MNHEY, SMNVEV (reference sequence). Trimming left V 0 bases short and J 0 bases short, with 7 bases between. CDR3 DNA: TGTGCCAGCAGTTTATCCCCTTCTAGCACAGATACGCAGTATTTT. Its translation: CASSLSPSSTDTQYF.